A single sample is the source of the 13 T cell receptor beta chains below, sequenced in a study of OX40 agonist ivuxolimab in advanced cancers. Libraries were prepared by immunoSEQ multiplex PCR; TCRdb keeps only in-frame clonotypes and omits some of them. The table includes 45,000 to 65,000 clones, 79% detected once. The specimen comprised CD4+ or CD8+ T cells sorted from blood, sampled in a trial of the OX40 agonist ivuxolimab. The receptor set was obtained from an adult with an advanced solid tumor such as melanoma, head and neck, liver or kidney cancer.

This clone was seen once. The chain uses TRBV28 and TRBJ2-7; 8 bases match TRBD1. The J segment lost 0 bases and the V segment lost 2 bases, leaving 3 bases of the junction unmatched. Germline CDR1 and CDR2: MDHEN and SYDVKM. The CDR3 covers 15 residues. The CDR3: CASSLDQGASYEQYF. CDR3 bases: TGTGCCAGCAGTTTAGATCAGGGGGCCTCCTACGAGCAGTACTTC.

This chain uses TRBV12-5 with TRBJ1-5; TRBD1 aligns across 7 bases. The CDR3 has 16 amino acids. V was pared by 5 bases and J by 13 bases, with 20 bases of the junction left unmatched. CDR1 and CDR2 (germline): LGHNT, FRNRAP. The CDR3 sequence is CASGTTWDSMDPGQHF. The CDR3 DNA reads as TGTGCTAGTGGTACCACTTGGGACAGTATGGACCCTGGACAGCATTTT.

The rearrangement uses TRBV6-1 and TRBJ2-7, with a weak D call TRBD2 (6 bases). The V and J ends lost 7 bases and 2 bases respectively, with 15 bases between them. This CDR3 has 14 residues. Germline assignment: CDR1 MNHNS and CDR2 SASEGT. CDR3 nucleotides: TGTGCCAGCACCCGACGGGAGCGCACCTACGAGCAGTACTTC. It is translated as CASTRRERTYEQYF.

The J gene is TRBJ2-5, the V gene TRBV28, with 8 bases matching TRBD2. Germline-derived CDR1 and CDR2 are MDHEN and SYDVKM. J was trimmed by 4 bases and V by 8 bases; bases with no gene match: 6. This CDR3 spans 13 amino acids. The CDR3 DNA reads as TGTGCCAGCTCCCGGAGCGGGAGAGAGACCCAGTACTTC. Translated, it gives CASSRSGRETQYF.

The chain combines TRBV4-1 with TRBJ2-7; 12 nucleotides line up with TRBD1. Germline V gene sequence: CDR1 MGHRA, CDR2 YSYEKL. Trimming at V came to 4 bases and at J to 3 bases, leaving 7 bases not matched to a gene. The CDR3 totals 16 residues. The CDR3 DNA follows: TGCGCCAGCAGCCCTCCCCGGGACAGGGGGCACTACGAGCAGTACTTC. Protein sequence: CASSPPRDRGHYEQYF.

The J gene is TRBJ1-2, the V gene TRBV27, with TRBD1 as a possible D gene (6 bases). The V gene's germline CDR1 is MNHEY and CDR2 SMNVEV (reference sequence). The V gene lost 5 bases and the J gene lost 8 bases, with 15 bases spanning the gap. The CDR3 runs 13 residues. The CDR3 DNA follows: TGTGCCAGCAGTACAGGGCCTCGGAGGGGCTACACCTTC. Its translation is CASSTGPRRGYTF.

The chain recombines TRBV29-1 with TRBJ2-3, with D uncertain. V was trimmed by 4 bases and J by 4 bases, leaving 12 bases between them. The CDR3 spans 13 residues. Germline V gene sequence: CDR1 SQVTM, CDR2 ANQGSEA. The CDR3 coding sequence is TGCAGCGTTGTCTCCCCTATAGCAGATACGCAGTATTTT. This sequence encodes CSVVSPIADTQYF.

The chain combines TRBV7-3 with TRBJ2-2, with D possibly TRBD1 on 6 matching bases. The CDR3 spans 15 residues. Per germline, CDR1 SGHTA and CDR2 FQGTGA. Trimming left V 4 bases short and J 1 base short, with 10 bases between. The CDR3 nucleotides are TGTGCCAGCAGCTCACTAGGGGGGAACACCGGGGAGCTGTTTTTT. Translating gives CASSSLGGNTGELFF.

This CDR3 reads CASSLQDRAGYEQYF. In DNA form, the CDR3 reads TGTGCCAGCAGCTTACAAGACAGGGCGGGCTACGAGCAGTACTTC. The chain recombines TRBV7-2 with TRBJ2-7, with 7 bases lining up with TRBD1. J gave up 3 bases and V 2 bases, and 7 bases lay outside the gene matches. This CDR3 region has 15 residues. From germline, CDR1 is SGHTA and CDR2 FQGNSA.

The chain carries TRBV14 and TRBJ1-2, with D unresolved. Germline V gene lookup returns CDR1 SGHDN and CDR2 FVKESK. The CDR3 loop spans 14 amino acids. V shed 1 base and J shed 4 bases, with 10 bases lying between them. CDR3 coding DNA: TGTGCCAGCAGCCAAGGCTACTCCCTCTATGGCTACACCTTC. The encoded protein is CASSQGYSLYGYTF.

DNA for the CDR3: TGTGCCAGCAGTGGTCAGGTTACCGGGGAGCTGTTTTTT. Translating it yields CASSGQVTGELFF. The chain joins TRBV25-1 to TRBJ2-2; no firm D call. V was pared by 4 bases and J by 5 bases, with 8 bases between. Germline loops: CDR1 MGHDK, CDR2 SYGVNS. CDR3 size: 13 residues. The full variable domain, in which reference TRBV25-1 and TRBJ2-2 provide the parts outside the CDR3, is EADIYQTPRYLVIGTGKKITLECSQTMGHDKMYWYQQDPGMELHLIHYSYGVNSTEKGDLSSESTVSRIRTEHFPLTLESARPSHTSQYLCASSGQVTGELFFGEGSRLTVL.

V gene TRBV6-5 combines with J gene TRBJ2-2, with D tentatively TRBD1 or TRBD2 (5 bases each). The CDR3 spans 15 residues. CDR1 and CDR2 from the germline V gene are MNHEY and SVGAGI. V lost 8 bases and J lost 5, with 18 bases in between. The CDR3 loop is CASEGTSRGTGELFF. The CDR3 region has the DNA TGTGCCAGCGAGGGGACGAGTCGAGGAACCGGGGAGCTGTTTTTT.

The chain joins TRBV7-9 to TRBJ2-1, with TRBD2 identical over 11 bases. The CDR3 runs to 17 residues. V was pared by 6 bases and J by 4 bases, with 11 bases of the junction left unmatched. Germline V CDR1 and CDR2: SEHNR, FQNEAQ (reference sequence). The CDR3 loop is CASSRRASGGRYNEQFF. The CDR3, as DNA: TGTGCCAGCAGTCGGAGGGCTAGCGGGGGGAGGTACAATGAGCAGTTCTTC. Looking up the rest from reference TRBV7-9 and TRBJ2-1 gives the full variable domain: DTGVSQNPRHKITKRGQNVTFRCDPISEHNRLYWYRQTLGQGPEFLTYFQNEAQLEKSRLLSDRFSAERPKGSFSTLEIQRTEQGDSAMYLCASSRRASGGRYNEQFFGPGTRLTVL.